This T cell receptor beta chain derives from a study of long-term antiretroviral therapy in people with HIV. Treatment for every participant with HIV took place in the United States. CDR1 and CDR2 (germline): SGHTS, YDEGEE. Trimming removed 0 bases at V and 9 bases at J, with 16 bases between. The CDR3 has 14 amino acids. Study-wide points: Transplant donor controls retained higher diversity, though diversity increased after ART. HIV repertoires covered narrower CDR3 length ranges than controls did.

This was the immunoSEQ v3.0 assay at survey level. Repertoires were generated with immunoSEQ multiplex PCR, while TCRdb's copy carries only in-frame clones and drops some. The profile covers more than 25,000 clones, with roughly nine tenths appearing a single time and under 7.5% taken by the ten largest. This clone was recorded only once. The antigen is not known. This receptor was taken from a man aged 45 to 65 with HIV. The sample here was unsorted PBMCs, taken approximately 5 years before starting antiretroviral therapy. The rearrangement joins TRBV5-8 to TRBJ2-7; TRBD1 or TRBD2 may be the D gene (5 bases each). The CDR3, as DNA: TGTGCCAGCAGCTTGGCCGGGACGGGTACGAGGCAGTACTTC. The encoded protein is CASSLAGTGTRQYF.